This passage covers 17 T cell receptor beta chains from one sample sequenced in a study of naive and memory T cell subsets. Study-wide points: Possibly reflecting memory cells re-expressing CD45RA, a few larger clonotypes occurred in naive repertoires, especially CD8.

The antigens for these receptors are not known. Both TRBC1 and TRBC2 were covered by a beta constant-region primer of two equimolar oligonucleotides. Ligated cDNA was amplified by four rounds of PCR with nested alpha and beta constant-region primers and SP2. From the UMI-ligation and nested PCR reads, TCRdb called clonotypes with MiXCR, one entry per CDR3 protein. There are more than 95,000 distinct CDR3 sequences in the sample; about 14% occur only once, and around 2.8% lies in the top ten. Material for sequencing was naive CD8+ T cells from blood. The receptors shown here come from a human donor in good health.

This clonotype has ten or more counts. The chain has TRBV12-3 or TRBV12-4 and TRBJ2-3; no definite D call. V dropped 6 bases and J dropped 1 base, with 5 bases sitting between them. This CDR3 comprises 12 residues. The CDR3 bases are TGTGCCAGCAGGTTCGGCACAGATACGCAGTATTTT. Translated, it gives CASRFGTDTQYF.

As DNA, the CDR3 is TGTGCCAGCAGTTTGTCCGGGACAAGCTACGAGCAGTACTTC. It encodes CASSLSGTSYEQYF. V and J are TRBV12-3 or TRBV12-4 and TRBJ2-7; D perhaps matches TRBD1 (6 bases). The length of the CDR3 is 14 residues. Trimming stripped 3 bases from V and 3 bases from J, with 12 bases between.

This clonotype was counted a few times. The rearrangement links TRBV12-3 or TRBV12-4 to TRBJ1-3, with D unclear. V shed 6 bases and J shed 3 bases, with 6 bases lying between them. The CDR3 totals 12 residues. This CDR3 is CASSLIGNTIYF. CDR3 coding DNA: TGTGCCAGCAGCTTAATTGGAAACACCATATATTTT.

J is TRBJ1-5 and V is TRBV3-1; no firm D call. Deletions cut 0 bases from V and 7 bases from J, with 4 bases between. The CDR3 covers 12 residues. Germline-derived CDR1 and CDR2 are LGHDT and YNNKEL (reference sequence). DNA for the CDR3: TGTGCCAGCAGCCAAGATGGGCAGCCCCAGCATTTT. Protein: CASSQDGQPQHF.

This CDR3 reads CASSKWTNGHNEQFF. For the CDR3, the DNA is TGTGCCAGCAGCAAATGGACCAACGGCCACAATGAGCAGTTCTTC. This chain joins TRBV21-1 and TRBJ2-1. TRBV21-1 is deemed a pseudogene. CDR3 length: 15 amino acids.

This chain links TRBV2 with TRBJ1-6; 8 nucleotides match TRBD1. The CDR3 extends over 14 amino acids. Unmatched junction bases numbered 6, after V lost 7 bases and J lost 7 bases. CDR1 and CDR2 (germline): SNHLY, FYNNEI. CDR3 protein: CASILGQGNSPLHF. The CDR3 nucleotides are TGTGCCAGCATTCTCGGACAGGGAAATTCACCCCTCCACTTT.

The sample holds a few counts of this clonotype. The V and J genes are TRBV12-3 or TRBV12-4 and TRBJ2-2; tentatively, D is TRBD1 (5 bases). The CDR3 loop spans 18 amino acids. V dropped 2 bases and J dropped 0 bases, with 16 bases sitting between them. The CDR3 DNA sequence: TGTGCCAGCAGTTTAAATCAGGGCAACTCCGCGAACACCGGGGAGCTGTTTTTT. Translated: CASSLNQGNSANTGELFF.

This clonotype occurred a few times. The rearrangement joins TRBV12-3 or TRBV12-4 to TRBJ2-1, with TRBD2 matching over 8 bases. This CDR3 is 14 amino acids long. Unmatched junction bases numbered 13, after V lost 10 bases and J lost 8 bases. The CDR3 protein is CATSSGGGVDEQFF. CDR3 in DNA: TGTGCCACCTCAAGCGGGGGTGGGGTGGATGAGCAGTTCTTC.

Of note for this clonotype: The conserved closing phenylalanine or tryptophan is absent in this CDR3, likely reflecting a read error. This chain joins TRBV5-6 and TRBJ2-7, with TRBD1 matching over 7 bases. CDR1 and CDR2 from the germline V gene are SGHDT and YYEEEE. The CDR3 is made up of 17 amino acids. V shed 2 bases and J 5 bases; nucleotides not matched to a gene: 16. In DNA, the CDR3 is TGTGCCAGCAGCTTCAGGGTCAGGGGGACGATGTTCGACGAGCAGTACTCC. This codes for CASSFRVRGTMFDEQYS.

The sample holds many counts of this clonotype. The chain is built from TRBV12-3 or TRBV12-4 and TRBJ2-7, with TRBD1 as a possible D gene (5 bases). The CDR3 sequence is 11 residues long. The V end lost 3 bases, the J end lost 6 bases, and 6 bases lay between the germline ends. CDR3: CASSFRGEQYF. In DNA, the CDR3 is TGTGCCAGCAGTTTTAGGGGCGAGCAGTACTTC.

CDR3 sequence reads: CASSLDSRPDTQYF. The CDR3 DNA sequence: TGTGCCAGCAGCTTAGATTCCCGTCCCGATACGCAGTATTTT. The V and J genes are TRBV11-3 and TRBJ2-3; D call uncertain. The V gene lost 0 bases and the J gene lost 6 bases, with 10 bases spanning the gap. In germline, CDR1 is SGHNT, CDR2 YENEEA. The CDR3 totals 14 residues.

This clonotype was seen a handful of times. The chain recombines TRBV20-1 with TRBJ2-1; D possibly corresponds to TRBD1 (6 bases). V was pared by 6 bases and J by 4 bases, with 19 bases between. Germline V lookup: CDR1 DFQATT, CDR2 SNEGSKA (reference sequence). The CDR3 has 15 amino acids. The DNA for the CDR3 is TGCAGTGCCCTGGGGGCTAGCCAGAAATACAATGAGCAGTTCTTC. Protein sequence: CSALGASQKYNEQFF.

The chain links TRBV4-2 to TRBJ2-3, with a possible D match to TRBD1 (6 bases). The CDR3 runs 17 residues. Between the trimmed V and J ends, which lost 0 bases and 4 bases, there was a span of 17 bases. CDR1 and CDR2 from the germline V gene are LGHNA and YNFKEQ. CDR3 DNA: TGTGCCAGCAGCCAAGATCCGCAGGGGACGGGCGCAGATACGCAGTATTTT. Protein product: CASSQDPQGTGADTQYF.

This clonotype was picked up many times. The chain employs TRBV6-5 and TRBJ1-1, with D perhaps matching TRBD1 (5 bases). The CDR3 consists of 16 residues. Deletions cut 2 bases from V and 5 bases from J, with 18 bases between. Germline V gene data show CDR1 as MNHEY and CDR2 as SVGAGI. CDR3 in amino acids: CASSYDRDRPGTEAFF. CDR3 in DNA: TGTGCCAGCAGTTACGACAGAGACCGGCCCGGGACTGAAGCTTTCTTT.

This rearrangement joins TRBV11-3 to TRBJ2-4, with 8 bases identical to TRBD2. Trimming took 5 bases from V and 3 from J; bases not matched to a gene: 3. CDR1 and CDR2 (germline): SGHNT, YENEEA. There are 14 residues in the CDR3. Here the CDR3 reads CASSPGTSKNIQYF. The CDR3 coding sequence is TGTGCCAGCAGCCCTGGGACTAGCAAAAACATTCAGTACTTC. The complete variable domain, with remaining parts taken from reference TRBV11-3 and TRBJ2-4, reads EAGVVQSPRYKIIEKKQPVAFWCNPISGHNTLYWYLQNLGQGPELLIRYENEEAVDDSQLPKDRFSAERLKGVDSTLKIQPAELGDSAVYLCASSPGTSKNIQYFGAGTRLSVL.

The chain uses TRBV4-3 and TRBJ2-3; 8 bases map to TRBD1. CDR3 length: 13 residues. Germline V lookup: CDR1 LGHNA, CDR2 YSLEER. J was trimmed by 10 bases and V by 1 base; bases with no gene match: 4. The chain's CDR3 is CASSQGTGKAQYF. Written as DNA, the CDR3 is TGCGCCAGCAGCCAAGGGACAGGGAAGGCGCAGTATTTT.

This chain uses TRBV4-3 with TRBJ2-7; 8 positions agree with TRBD2. CDR3 length equals 13 residues. V shed 3 bases, J shed 4 bases, and the junction held 2 bases outside the gene matches. The germline V gene encodes CDR1 LGHNA and CDR2 YSLEER. The CDR3 here is CASSQGLVYEQYF. In DNA, the CDR3 is TGCGCCAGCAGCCAGGGACTAGTTTACGAGCAGTACTTC.